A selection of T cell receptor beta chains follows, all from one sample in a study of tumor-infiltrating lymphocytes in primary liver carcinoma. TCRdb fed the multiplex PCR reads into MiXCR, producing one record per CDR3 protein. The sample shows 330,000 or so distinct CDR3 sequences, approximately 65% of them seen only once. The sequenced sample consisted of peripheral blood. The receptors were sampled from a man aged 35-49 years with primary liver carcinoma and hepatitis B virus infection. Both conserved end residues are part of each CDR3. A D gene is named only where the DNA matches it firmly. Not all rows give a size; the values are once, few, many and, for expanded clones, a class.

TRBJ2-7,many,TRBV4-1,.,TGCGCCAGCAGCCAAGTAGTCATCGCCAGTCGATACGAGCAGTACTTC,CASSQVVIASRYEQYF
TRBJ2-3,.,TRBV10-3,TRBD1,TGTGCCATCACCGGACAGGGGGTAGATACGCAGTATTTT,CAITGQGVDTQYF
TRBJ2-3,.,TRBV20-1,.,TGCAGTGTATCGGACAGTATTAACACAGATACGCAGTATTTT,CSVSDSINTDTQYF
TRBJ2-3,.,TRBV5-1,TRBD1,TGCGCCAGCAGCTCCCGGGACAGCCTCGGTACGCAGTATTTT,CASSSRDSLGTQYF
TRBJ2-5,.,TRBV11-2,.,TGTGTCAGCACCCCTTCACTCGTTGGGGATACCCAGTACTTC,CVSTPSLVGDTQYF
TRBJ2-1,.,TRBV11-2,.,TGTGCCAGCAGCGGTAACGGGAGTGGGTACAATGAGCAGTTCTTC,CASSGNGSGYNEQFF
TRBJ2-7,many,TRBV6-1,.,TGTGCCAGCAGTGAATACCCCTACGAGCAGTACTTC,CASSEYPYEQYF
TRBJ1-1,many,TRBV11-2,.,TGTGCCAGCAGCTTAGCAGGGAATCAGTTAAGGGCTTTCTTT,CASSLAGNQLRAFF
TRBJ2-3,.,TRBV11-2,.,TGTGCCAGCAGCTTAGGGTTGTCACGAGATACGCAGTATTTT,CASSLGLSRDTQYF
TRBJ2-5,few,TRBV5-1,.,TGCGCCAGCAGCTTGGCCAGGGGGGAGCCTGAGTCGGGGACCCAGTACTTC,CASSLARGEPESGTQYF
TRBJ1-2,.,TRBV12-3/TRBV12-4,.,TGTGCCAGCGGTTTAGTGCAGGGTTTGTATGGCTATACCTTC,CASGLVQGLYGYTF
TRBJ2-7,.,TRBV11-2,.,TGTGCCAGTAGCTTAGTGGCAGCAACCTACGAGCAGTACTTC,CASSLVAATYEQYF
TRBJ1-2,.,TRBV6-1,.,TGTGCCAGCACCGAAAGGAGAACGCCCTATGGCTACACCTTC,CASTERRTPYGYTF
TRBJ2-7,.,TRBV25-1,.,TGTGCCAGCAGTGAATCATCTCGGCAGTACTTC,CASSESSRQYF
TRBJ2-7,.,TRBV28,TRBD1,TGTGCCATCAGCCCAGTGACAGGGGAACTCGAGCAGTACTTC,CAISPVTGELEQYF
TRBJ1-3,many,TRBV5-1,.,TGCGCCAGCAGCGCCGACGAGGGAACTGGAAACACCATATATTTT,CASSADEGTGNTIYF
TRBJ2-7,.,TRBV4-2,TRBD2,TGTGCCAGCAGCCATGACCGCCCTGGGACTACCGAGCAGTACTTC,CASSHDRPGTTEQYF
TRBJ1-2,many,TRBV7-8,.,TGTGCCAGCAGCCGTACAGACAACTATGGCTACACCTTC,CASSRTDNYGYTF
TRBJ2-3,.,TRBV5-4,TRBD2,TGTGCCAGCAGCTTGGGACTAGCGGGAGAGATTTTGGATACGCAGTATTTT,CASSLGLAGEILDTQYF
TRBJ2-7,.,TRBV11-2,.,TGTACCAGCAGCCGTAGCCGGGACGGAACCTACAAGCAGTACTTC,CTSSRSRDGTYKQYF
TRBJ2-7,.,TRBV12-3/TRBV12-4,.,TGTGCCGGCAGTTTAGCCAATGCAGGGATCTACGAGCAATACTTC,CAGSLANAGIYEQYF
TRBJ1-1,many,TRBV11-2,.,TGTGCCAGCAGCTTAGACATCAGGGAAGGCACTGAAGCTTTCTTT,CASSLDIREGTEAFF
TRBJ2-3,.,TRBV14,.,TGTGCCAGCAGCCAAGAAGGGAGGCTAGCGAGCACAGATAAGCAGTATTTT,CASSQEGRLASTDKQYF
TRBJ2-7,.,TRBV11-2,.,TGTGCCAGCAGCCCTTTGGGGGCAAGGTATCACGAGCGGTACTTC,CASSPLGARYHERYF
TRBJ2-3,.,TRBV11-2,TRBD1,TGTGCCAGCAACTTCCTAAAAAAGGACAGGGTACGCACAGATACGCAGTATTTT,CASNFLKKDRVRTDTQYF
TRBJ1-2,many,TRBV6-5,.,TGTGCCAGCAGCCCCGGCTCGACAGAGAATCTTTATGGCTACACCTTC,CASSPGSTENLYGYTF
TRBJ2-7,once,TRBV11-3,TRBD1,TGTGCCAGCAGCTTTGACAGGGCGGACGAGCAATACTTC,CASSFDRADEQYF
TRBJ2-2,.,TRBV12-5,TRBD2,TGTGCTAGTGGTTTGGTAGCTTTAGCGGGACTTCGACGGGGGGACACCGGGGAGCTGTTTTTT,CASGLVALAGLRRGDTGELFF
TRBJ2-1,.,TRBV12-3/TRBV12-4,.,TGTGCCAGCGGAACAGGTATGATCTACAATGAGCAGTTCTTC,CASGTGMIYNEQFF
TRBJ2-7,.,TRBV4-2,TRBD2,TGTGTCAGCAACCAAGATCGGCTAGCGGGGGTCGAGCAGTACTTC,CVSNQDRLAGVEQYF
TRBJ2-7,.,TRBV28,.,TGTGTCAGCCTCGGCAGGGGGGCTGAAGAGCAGTACTTC,CVSLGRGAEEQYF
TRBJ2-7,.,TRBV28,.,TGTGCCAGCAGTCCCCCGGGTCCCCTGAGGGAGCAGTACTTC,CASSPPGPLREQYF
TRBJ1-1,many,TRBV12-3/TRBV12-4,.,TGTGCCAGCAGCTACACAGAATATGAAGCTTTCTTT,CASSYTEYEAFF
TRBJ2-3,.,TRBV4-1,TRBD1,TGTGCCAGCAGCCGAACGGGTGGACAGGGGACAGCACAAGATATGCAGTATTTT,CASSRTGGQGTAQDMQYF
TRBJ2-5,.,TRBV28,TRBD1,TGTGCCGTTTCTGGGGGGGGACAGGGGGAGACCCAGTACTTC,CAVSGGGQGETQYF
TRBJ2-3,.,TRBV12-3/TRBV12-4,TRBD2,TGTGCCAGCAGCATCCACCTAGCGGGGAGCACAGGTACGCAGTATTTT,CASSIHLAGSTGTQYF
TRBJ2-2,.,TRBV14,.,TGTGCCAGCAGCCTCCACAGGGGAAACACCCGGGAGCCGTTTTTT,CASSLHRGNTREPFF
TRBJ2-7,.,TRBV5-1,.,TGCGCCAGCAAGGGGGACACAATCTCCTACGAGCAGTACTTC,CASKGDTISYEQYF
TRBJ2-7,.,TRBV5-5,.,TGTGCCAGCAGCTTGGCCTTAGGGGCCGAGCAGTACTTC,CASSLALGAEQYF
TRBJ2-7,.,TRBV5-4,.,TGTGCCAGCAGCTTGGAACGGCAGCGATACTACGAGCAGTACTTC,CASSLERQRYYEQYF
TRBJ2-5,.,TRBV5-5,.,TGTGCCAGCAGTCGGGTAAGTGGGGAGACCCAGTACTTC,CASSRVSGETQYF
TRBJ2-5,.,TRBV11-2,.,TGTGCCAACAGCTTAGCCAAAGAGACCCAGTGCTTC,CANSLAKETQCF
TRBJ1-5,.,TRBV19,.,TGTGCCAGTAGTATACTAGGCAGGGGAGATCAGCCCCAGCATTTT,CASSILGRGDQPQHF
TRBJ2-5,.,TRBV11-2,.,TGTGCCAGCAGGGAGGGACATGGAGAAGAGAGCCAGTACTTC,CASREGHGEESQYF
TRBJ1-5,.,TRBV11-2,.,TGTGCCAGCAGCTCGAGCCTGGGTGGCAATCAGCCCCAGCACTTT,CASSSSLGGNQPQHF
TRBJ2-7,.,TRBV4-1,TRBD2,TGCGCCAGGAGCCAAGGACTAGCGGAAGGAAAAGGCTACGAGCAGTACTTC,CARSQGLAEGKGYEQYF
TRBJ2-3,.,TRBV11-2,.,TGTGCCAGCAGCCGCCGGGCGGCAGGTGGTACAGATACGCAGTATTTT,CASSRRAAGGTDTQYF
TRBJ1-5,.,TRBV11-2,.,TGTGCCAGCAGTCACGGGTCAAAAGATCATCCCCAGCATTTT,CASSHGSKDHPQHF
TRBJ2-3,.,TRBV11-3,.,TGTGCCAGCAGCTTAGGAGGGGGGGCCCCAGACACAGACACACAGTATTTT,CASSLGGGAPDTDTQYF
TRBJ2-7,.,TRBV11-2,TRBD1,TGTGCCAGCAGGCCTAGGGGGACAGGGGCCAACGAGCAGTACTTC,CASRPRGTGANEQYF
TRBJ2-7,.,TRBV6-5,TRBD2,TGTACCAGCAGTTACCGGAGTAGCGGGACCAACTTCTACGAGCAGTACTTC,CTSSYRSSGTNFYEQYF